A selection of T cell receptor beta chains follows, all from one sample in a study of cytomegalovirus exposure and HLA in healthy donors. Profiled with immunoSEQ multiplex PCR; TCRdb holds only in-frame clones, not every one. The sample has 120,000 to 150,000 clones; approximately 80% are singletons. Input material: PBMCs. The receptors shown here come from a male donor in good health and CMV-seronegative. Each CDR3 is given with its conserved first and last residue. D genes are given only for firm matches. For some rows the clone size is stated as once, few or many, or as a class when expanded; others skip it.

TGCGCCAGCAGCCCAATGGTGCGGGGGGGTAATGAGCAGTTCTTC | CASSPMVRGGNEQFF | TRBD2 | 15 | TRBJ2-1 | - | TRBV5-1
TGCAGCGTTGCAGGGACTAGCGGGGGGGAAGGAGAGACCCAGTACTTC | CSVAGTSGGEGETQYF | TRBD2 | 16 | TRBJ2-5 | - | TRBV29-1
TGTGCCAGCAGCTACGGGACAGGGAATGAGCAGTTCTTC | CASSYGTGNEQFF | TRBD1 | 13 | TRBJ2-1 | - | TRBV5-6
TGTGCCAGCAGTTTGAGAGGTGCAGGGGGACAGGTCTTCGGCGAGCAGTACTTC | CASSLRGAGGQVFGEQYF | TRBD1 | 18 | TRBJ2-7 | - | TRBV27
TGTGCCAGCAGATCCAGGGGTTACCCCTACGAGCAGTACTTC | CASRSRGYPYEQYF | - | 14 | TRBJ2-7 | - | TRBV28
TGTGCCAGCAGCCACGTCAATCGACTCAGGGTAGACGGCTACACCTTC | CASSHVNRLRVDGYTF | - | 16 | TRBJ1-2 | - | TRBV5-6
TGTGCCAGCAGGGACAGGTCCCCGCCACCCCTCCACTTT | CASRDRSPPPLHF | TRBD1 | 13 | TRBJ1-6 | - | TRBV6-6
TGTGCCAGCAGTCCTAACACCGGGGAGCTGTTTTTT | CASSPNTGELFF | - | 12 | TRBJ2-2 | - | TRBV27
TGTGCCAGCGGGGAGGACAGGGACACCTACGAGCAGTACTTC | CASGEDRDTYEQYF | TRBD1 | 14 | TRBJ2-7 | - | TRBV6-1
TGTGCCAGCGGACTCTGGAGCACAGATACGCAGTATTTT | CASGLWSTDTQYF | - | 13 | TRBJ2-3 | few | TRBV28
TGTGCCATCAGTGAACCGGCGGGAAGAAACACCATATATTTT | CAISEPAGRNTIYF | - | 14 | TRBJ1-3 | - | TRBV10-3
TGTGCCAGCAGCCCCCACTTAGACTCTGGGGCCAACGTCCTGACTTTC | CASSPHLDSGANVLTF | - | 16 | TRBJ2-6 | few | TRBV7-8
TGTGCCAGCAGCCCATCCGGGACAGGGGGCTGGGAGACCCAGTACTTC | CASSPSGTGGWETQYF | TRBD1 | 16 | TRBJ2-5 | - | TRBV7-6
TGTGCCAGCAGCTCGACCGGGACAGGGATCACTAACTATGGCTACACCTTC | CASSSTGTGITNYGYTF | TRBD1 | 17 | TRBJ1-2 | - | TRBV7-2
TGTGCCAGCAGTGCCCCGGGACACAACACCGGGGAGCTGTTTTTT | CASSAPGHNTGELFF | - | 15 | TRBJ2-2 | - | TRBV6-6
TGTGCCAGCAGTTCGTCCTCGGGACATCTCTACGAGCAGTACTTC | CASSSSSGHLYEQYF | - | 15 | TRBJ2-7 | - | TRBV28